This T cell receptor (beta chain) comes out of a study of cytomegalovirus exposure and HLA in healthy donors. Study-level results: The productive fraction for most TCR beta V segments was about 90% or about 30% in an earlier analysis. Researchers counted around 160 TCR beta chains as cytomegalovirus-associated. Reports showed the classifier diagnosing cytomegalovirus status with high specificity and sensitivity.

Unmatched junction bases numbered 11, after V lost 5 bases and J lost 8 bases. Germline V CDR1 and CDR2: MNHEY, SVGAGI. The CDR3 has 15 amino acids. Researchers ran the PCR with 60 Vbeta and 13 Jbeta primers. Sequenced by immunoSEQ multiplex PCR; TCRdb stores in-frame clones only, minus some. The top ten hold about 1.4% of the sample, which has around 140,000 clones, around 79% seen once. About this clone: Its target is not known.

Input material: PBMCs. This clonotype originated in a woman in her forties in good health and CMV-seronegative. This chain links TRBV6-5 with TRBJ1-4; 7 bases are a match to TRBD1. CDR3 nucleotides: TGTGCCAGCAGTATAGGGCAGGGGGTGCGGGAAAAACTGTTTTTT. This codes for CASSIGQGVREKLFF.